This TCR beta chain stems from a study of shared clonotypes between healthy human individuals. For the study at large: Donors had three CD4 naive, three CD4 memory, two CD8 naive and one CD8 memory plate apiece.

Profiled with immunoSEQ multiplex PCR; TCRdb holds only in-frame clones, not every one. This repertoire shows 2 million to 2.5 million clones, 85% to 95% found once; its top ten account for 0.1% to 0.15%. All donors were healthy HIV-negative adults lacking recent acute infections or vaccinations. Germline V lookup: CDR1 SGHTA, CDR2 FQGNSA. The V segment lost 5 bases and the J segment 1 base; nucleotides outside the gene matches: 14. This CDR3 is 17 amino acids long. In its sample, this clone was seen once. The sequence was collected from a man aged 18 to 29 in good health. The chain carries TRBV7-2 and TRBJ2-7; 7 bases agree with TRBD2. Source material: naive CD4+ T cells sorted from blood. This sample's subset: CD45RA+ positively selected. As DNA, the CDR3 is TGTGCCAGCAGCCCGACTCCTGGCGGGAGAGGATCCTACGAGCAGTACTTC. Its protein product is CASSPTPGGRGSYEQYF.